A single sample is the source of the 7 T cell receptor beta chains below, sequenced in a study of OX40 agonist ivuxolimab in advanced cancers. Libraries were constructed by the immunoSEQ multiplex PCR assay. In TCRdb, the immuneACCESS table is reduced to in-frame sequences with V and J assigned. These tables do not hold every clone; where another copy was compared, an unresolved V gene accounts for under half, and the others remain unexplained. Recorded for this sample are about 77,000 clones; about 85% of them occurred a single time. The ten most abundant clones make up roughly 4.8% of the sample. The sequencing here drew on CD4+ or CD8+ T cells sorted from blood, taken in a trial of the OX40 agonist ivuxolimab. These receptors came from an adult with an advanced solid tumor such as melanoma, head and neck, liver or kidney cancer.

V is TRBV30 and J is TRBJ1-2; D may be TRBD1 (5 bases). The CDR3 spans 14 residues. Germline loops: CDR1 GTSNPN, CDR2 SVGIG (reference sequence). Trimming pared 1 base from V and 4 bases from J, leaving 13 bases between. The CDR3 region is CAWSGSGAPYGYTF. CDR3 in DNA: TGTGCCTGGAGTGGATCCGGGGCGCCCTATGGCTACACCTTC.

This sequence joins TRBV18 and TRBJ1-1; TRBD1 agrees at 8 bases. The CDR3 contains 13 residues. After removal of 0 bases from V and 11 bases from J, the junction contained 5 bases not matched to a gene. Germline V gene lookup returns CDR1 KGHSH and CDR2 LQKENI. The chain's CDR3 is CASSPPGQGRAFF. The CDR3 nucleotides are TGTGCCAGCTCACCACCAGGACAGGGACGGGCTTTCTTT.

The chain combines TRBV20-1 with TRBJ2-3, with no clear D. Germline loops: CDR1 DFQATT, CDR2 SNEGSKA (reference sequence). The CDR3 is 10 amino acids. The V and J ends lost 3 bases and 8 bases respectively, with 6 bases between them. The CDR3 coding sequence is TGCAGTGCTAGGAGTGGTACGCAGTATTTT. This gives the protein CSARSGTQYF.

The V and J genes are TRBV6-6 and TRBJ1-6; 7 nucleotides line up with TRBD1. Germline CDR1 reads MNHNY; CDR2 reads SVGAGI (reference sequence). The junction had 9 bases not matched to a gene; V was cut back by 5 bases and J by 8 bases. CDR3 size: 15 residues. The CDR3 protein is CASSPPAQGDSPLHF. The CDR3, as DNA: TGTGCCAGCAGTCCCCCGGCCCAGGGGGATTCACCCCTCCACTTT.

The chain's CDR3 is CASSLGSQETQYF. CDR3 sequence (DNA): TGCGCCAGCAGCTTGGGCTCCCAAGAGACCCAGTACTTC. The chain joins TRBV5-1 to TRBJ2-5, with no clear D. Germline loops: CDR1 SGHRS, CDR2 YFSETQ. The V gene lost 0 bases and the J gene lost 1 base, with 4 bases spanning the gap. The CDR3 runs to 13 residues.

In this sample, this clone turned up a few times. The V gene is TRBV5-1, the J gene TRBJ1-1, with D possibly being TRBD1 (6 bases). V lost 1 base and J 4 bases, leaving 17 bases between the germline ends. The V gene's germline CDR1 is SGHRS and CDR2 YFSETQ. CDR3 size: 16 residues. The CDR3, as DNA: TGCGCCAGCAGCTTGACCAGGGGCGGTAGAAGCACTGAAGCTTTCTTT. Translating gives CASSLTRGGRSTEAFF.

The chain uses TRBV7-9 and TRBJ2-1, with a possible D match to TRBD2 (7 bases). V lost 1 base to trimming and J lost 10 bases, with 14 bases between them. Germline V gives CDR1 SEHNR, CDR2 FQNEAQ (reference sequence). The CDR3 covers 14 residues. The CDR3, as DNA: TGTGCCAGCAGCTTAGGAGGGGGGGTGGACGAGCAGTTCTTC. It is translated as CASSLGGGVDEQFF.